These 28 T cell receptor beta chains share one sample of origin, sequenced in a study of T-cell reconstitution after alpha-beta-depleted transplantation in children. Preparation of the TCRbeta library was carried out with unique molecular identifiers. TCRdb used MiXCR to reprocess the PCR reads, holding one entry per CDR3 protein. This repertoire shows 500,000 to 750,000 distinct CDR3 sequences, 25% to 30% found once; its top ten account for 36%. The sequencing used PBMCs, collected before TCRalphabeta/CD19-depleted stem cell transplant. The receptors derive from a boy under two years old with Wiskott-Aldrich syndrome, due to receive a stem cell transplant.

The V and J genes are TRBV5-1 and TRBJ2-1, with 11 bases lining up with TRBD2. Trimming took 6 bases from V and 8 from J; bases not matched to a gene: 4. The germline CDR1 and CDR2 sequences are SGHRS and YFSETQ. This CDR3 spans 13 amino acids. The CDR3 is CASTLAGGHEQFF. In DNA form, the CDR3 reads TGCGCCAGCACGCTAGCGGGAGGCCATGAGCAGTTCTTC.

The rearrangement uses TRBV10-3 and TRBJ2-3; D is unresolved. The germline V gene has CDR1 ENHRY and CDR2 SYGVKD. The CDR3 runs to 10 residues. V lost 8 bases, J lost 8 bases, and 8 bases lay in between. In DNA, the CDR3 is TGTGCCATCCTTAATGGTACGCAGTATTTT. Amino acid sequence: CAILNGTQYF.

CDR3 protein: CASSSSNNSPLHF. CDR3 bases: TGTGCCAGCAGTTCCAGCAATAATTCACCCCTCCACTTT. V gene TRBV28 combines with J gene TRBJ1-6, with D hard to call. Germline loops: CDR1 MDHEN, CDR2 SYDVKM. V lost 4 bases and J lost 5, with 6 bases in between. The CDR3 is 13 amino acids.

The chain combines TRBV12-3 or TRBV12-4 with TRBJ2-1; no clear D. The CDR3 is made up of 15 amino acids. V dropped 0 bases and J dropped 4 bases, with 10 bases sitting between them. The CDR3 region is CASSLALEAYNEQFF. CDR3 coding DNA: TGTGCCAGCAGTTTAGCGCTAGAGGCTTACAATGAGCAGTTCTTC.

This clonotype was observed a handful of times. The rearrangement joins TRBV27 to TRBJ2-3, with 10 bases fitting TRBD1. Germline-derived CDR1 and CDR2 are MNHEY and SMNVEV (reference sequence). Trimming cost V 3 bases and J 5 bases; bases outside gene matches: 8. The CDR3 has 16 residues. The CDR3 spells CASSFLGTGEGDTQYF. The CDR3 DNA sequence: TGTGCCAGCAGTTTTCTCGGGACAGGGGAGGGAGATACGCAGTATTTT.

The rearrangement links TRBV20-1 to TRBJ2-4, with 11 bases fitting TRBD2. The germline V gene has CDR1 DFQATT and CDR2 SNEGSKA (reference sequence). The J segment lost 8 bases and the V segment lost 6 bases, leaving 12 bases of the junction unmatched. The CDR3 contains 15 residues. DNA for the CDR3: TGCAGTGCCAGACTAGCGGGAACGGCCGGAGACATTCAGTACTTC. It specifies CSARLAGTAGDIQYF.

This clonotype was detected a few times. The rearrangement joins TRBV7-2 to TRBJ1-5, with a possible D match to TRBD1 (6 bases). The V gene's germline CDR1 is SGHTA and CDR2 FQGNSA. CDR3 length equals 15 residues. The V and J ends lost 5 bases and 4 bases respectively, with 15 bases between them. CDR3 amino acids: CASSRSGGLNQPQHF. For the CDR3, the DNA is TGTGCCAGCAGCCGAAGCGGGGGGCTAAATCAGCCCCAGCATTTT.

This clonotype was seen more than once but under ten times. The chain links TRBV4-1 to TRBJ1-1; D ambiguous. The ends were cut back, 1 base at V and 4 bases at J, with 13 bases in the middle. Germline-derived CDR1 and CDR2 are MGHRA and YSYEKL. CDR3 size: 15 residues. The CDR3 nucleotides read TGCGCCAGCAGCCAAGGCGGCAGCCTACCCACTGAAGCTTTCTTT. Encoded protein: CASSQGGSLPTEAFF.

The V and J genes are TRBV20-1 and TRBJ1-5; D is undetermined. Germline V lookup: CDR1 DFQATT, CDR2 SNEGSKA (reference sequence). This CDR3 spans 14 amino acids. V dropped 2 bases and J dropped 1 base, with 9 bases sitting between them. The CDR3 here is CSARSPSSNQPQHF. Written as DNA, the CDR3 is TGCAGTGCTAGATCCCCTAGCAGCAATCAGCCCCAGCATTTT.

This rearrangement joins TRBV15 to TRBJ2-1; D remains ambiguous. CDR3 length: 11 amino acids. Germline values: CDR1 LNHNV, CDR2 YYDKDF (reference sequence). Trimming removed 8 bases from V and 8 bases from J, with 10 bases in between. The CDR3 bases are TGTGCCACCCCGAAGGTGTATGAGCAGTTCTTC. Amino acids: CATPKVYEQFF.

V is TRBV2 and J is TRBJ1-2, with D tentatively TRBD1 (5 bases). CDR3 length: 13 amino acids. Germline V gene sequence: CDR1 SNHLY, CDR2 FYNNEI. Trimming left V 1 base short and J 2 bases short, with 5 bases between. The CDR3 nucleotides read TGTGCCAGCAGTGAAGGGGGGAACTATGGCTACACCTTC. The encoded protein is CASSEGGNYGYTF.

The chain carries TRBV3-1 and TRBJ2-5; TRBD1 aligns across 9 bases. With V trimmed by 3 bases and J by 5 bases, 4 bases remained unmatched. Germline V lookup: CDR1 LGHDT, CDR2 YNNKEL (reference sequence). The CDR3 spans 14 residues. As DNA, the CDR3 is TGTGCCAGCAGCCAGGGACAGGGTTCGGAGACCCAGTACTTC. Residues: CASSQGQGSETQYF.

The table lists this clonotype with a few counts. This chain uses TRBV11-1 with TRBJ2-3, with TRBD2 identical over 9 bases. The CDR3 consists of 17 residues. Germline lookup yields CDR1 SGHAT and CDR2 FQDESV (reference sequence). V gave up 0 bases and J gave up 5 bases; unmatched junction bases: 9. In nucleotides, the CDR3 is TGTGCCAGCAGCTTAGCTTCGGGACTAGCAAAGGGAGATACGCAGTATTTT. Its translation is CASSLASGLAKGDTQYF.

The gene calls are TRBV2 and TRBJ2-3, with 8 bases identical to TRBD2. Germline loops: CDR1 SNHLY, CDR2 FYNNEI. The trim removed 8 bases at V and 0 bases at J, leaving 7 bases unmatched. The CDR3 spans 15 residues. This chain's CDR3 is CASRSSGSSTDTQYF. Here the CDR3 DNA reads TGTGCCAGCCGTTCTAGCGGGTCTAGCACAGATACGCAGTATTTT.

A few counts support this clonotype. V is TRBV29-1 and J is TRBJ1-2; TRBD1 agrees at 7 bases. V gave up 7 bases and J gave up 6 bases; unmatched junction bases: 5. The CDR3 is 11 amino acids. The germline CDR1 and CDR2 sequences are SQVTM and ANQGSEA. The CDR3 spells CSAGTDHGYTF. In DNA form, the CDR3 reads TGCAGCGCCGGGACAGATCATGGCTACACCTTC.

This clonotype was picked up many times. V is TRBV5-1 and J is TRBJ2-1; TRBD2 matches at 9 bases. The CDR3 totals 15 residues. CDR1 is SGHRS, CDR2 YFSETQ, per germline. The V gene end was trimmed by 4 bases and the J gene end by 5 bases; junction bases not matched to a gene: 7. CDR3 nucleotides: TGCGCCAGCAGCGGAGGACTAGCGAGAAACAATGAGCAGTTCTTC. Translated: CASSGGLARNNEQFF.

There are a few counts of this clonotype. The gene calls are TRBV7-9 and TRBJ1-4, with 7 bases aligning to TRBD1. Germline CDR1 and CDR2: SEHNR and FQNEAQ (reference sequence). V trimming: 2 bases; J trimming: 3 bases; junction bases outside the gene matches: 6. CDR3 length equals 16 residues. The CDR3 reads CASSLTNRGPNEKLFF. Written as DNA, the CDR3 is TGTGCCAGCAGCTTAACAAACAGGGGACCTAATGAAAAACTGTTTTTT.

The chain recombines TRBV27 with TRBJ2-7, with D possibly being TRBD1 (5 bases). The V end lost 5 bases, the J end lost 4 bases, and 18 bases lay between the germline ends. The germline V gene encodes CDR1 MNHEY and CDR2 SMNVEV (reference sequence). The CDR3 loop spans 15 amino acids. The CDR3 reads CASSQKRGLGYEQYF. As DNA, the CDR3 is TGTGCCAGCAGTCAGAAAAGGGGTTTGGGGTACGAGCAGTACTTC.

This clonotype turned up a few times. This chain joins TRBV7-6 and TRBJ1-3; D unclear. CDR1 is SGHVS and CDR2 is FNYEAQ in the germline V gene. The CDR3 sequence is 15 residues long. V lost 7 bases and J lost 0, with 13 bases in between. CDR3 sequence reads: CASNLGVNSGNTIYF. The CDR3 coding sequence is TGTGCCAGCAACCTCGGAGTGAACTCTGGAAACACCATATATTTT.

The chain has TRBV20-1 and TRBJ1-3, with TRBD1 matching over 7 bases. The J segment lost 4 bases and the V segment lost 3 bases, leaving 6 bases of the junction unmatched. The CDR3 totals 14 residues. The germline V gene has CDR1 DFQATT and CDR2 SNEGSKA (reference sequence). CDR3 nucleotide sequence: TGCAGTGCTAGCCGCCAGGGGGACGGAAACACCATATATTTT. Translating it yields CSASRQGDGNTIYF.

This chain joins TRBV6-1 and TRBJ2-7; D gene uncertain. The V end was cut by 2 bases, the J end by 1 base, with 12 bases between. The CDR3 contains 15 residues. Germline CDR1 and CDR2: MNHNS and SASEGT. In DNA, the CDR3 is TGTGCCAGCAGTGAACGAAACTGGCCGTCCTACGAGCAGTACTTC. Its protein product is CASSERNWPSYEQYF.

This clonotype was detected a few times. The chain recombines TRBV28 with TRBJ2-1; D not resolved. Looked up from germline, CDR1 is MDHEN and CDR2 is SYDVKM. The CDR3 contains 11 residues. V was clipped by 6 bases and J by 8 bases, with 8 bases between them. CDR3: CASRVLHEQFF. DNA of the CDR3: TGTGCCAGCAGAGTCTTGCATGAGCAGTTCTTC.

The chain recombines TRBV24-1 with TRBJ2-5; D possibly corresponds to TRBD1 (6 bases). The CDR3 totals 12 residues. With 6 bases removed from V and 4 bases from J, the gap between germline ends came to 8 bases. Germline CDR1 and CDR2: KGHDR and SFDVKD. The CDR3: CATSTGIETQYF. DNA for the CDR3: TGTGCCACCAGTACAGGGATAGAGACCCAGTACTTC.

The J gene is TRBJ1-2, the V gene TRBV19; 9 nucleotides match TRBD1. Germline-derived CDR1 and CDR2 are LNHDA and SQIVND (reference sequence). V lost 2 bases to trimming and J lost 4 bases; unmatched junction nucleotides: 5. This CDR3 contains 15 residues. The CDR3 coding sequence is TGTGCCAGTAGTATAAACAGGGGGCGCAGCTATGGCTACACCTTC. The encoded protein is CASSINRGRSYGYTF. Looking up the rest from reference TRBV19 and TRBJ1-2 gives the full variable domain: DGGITQSPKYLFRKEGQNVTLSCEQNLNHDAMYWYRQDPGQGLRLIYYSQIVNDFQKGDIAEGYSVSREKKESFPLTVTSAQKNPTAFYLCASSINRGRSYGYTFGSGTRLTVV.

This clonotype was recorded a few times. The chain recombines TRBV5-1 with TRBJ2-7; possibly TRBD1 for D (6 bases). The CDR3 covers 12 residues. CDR1 SGHRS and CDR2 YFSETQ come from the germline V gene. Trimming removed 4 bases at V and 5 bases at J, with 10 bases between. CDR3 sequence: CASSLQGHEQYF. DNA of the CDR3: TGCGCCAGCAGCCTACAGGGCCACGAGCAGTACTTC.

The table lists this clonotype with a few counts. The V gene is TRBV20-1, the J gene TRBJ1-4, with 9 bases that match TRBD1. After removal of 6 bases from V and 7 bases from J, the junction contained 3 bases not matched to a gene. The CDR3 totals 12 residues. Germline CDR1 and CDR2: DFQATT and SNEGSKA (reference sequence). CDR3 sequence reads: CSAVTGGEKLFF. The CDR3 DNA reads TGCAGTGCAGTGACAGGGGGTGAAAAACTGTTTTTT.

This clonotype was recorded a few times. This chain joins TRBV12-3 or TRBV12-4 and TRBJ1-6; TRBD1 agrees at 7 bases. With 1 base clipped from V and 6 bases from J, the junction kept 3 bases outside the gene matches. CDR3 length: 15 amino acids. This chain's CDR3 is CASSLVTGANSPLHF. The DNA of the CDR3 is TGTGCCAGCAGTTTAGTAACAGGGGCTAATTCACCCCTCCACTTT.

V usage is TRBV5-1 and J usage is TRBJ2-2, with D uncertain. The V and J ends lost 1 base and 4 bases respectively, with 14 bases between them. Germline lookup yields CDR1 SGHRS and CDR2 YFSETQ. The CDR3 contains 16 residues. CDR3 residues: CASSLRFGFPTGELFF. In DNA, the CDR3 is TGCGCCAGCAGCTTGCGATTCGGATTTCCCACCGGGGAGCTGTTTTTT.